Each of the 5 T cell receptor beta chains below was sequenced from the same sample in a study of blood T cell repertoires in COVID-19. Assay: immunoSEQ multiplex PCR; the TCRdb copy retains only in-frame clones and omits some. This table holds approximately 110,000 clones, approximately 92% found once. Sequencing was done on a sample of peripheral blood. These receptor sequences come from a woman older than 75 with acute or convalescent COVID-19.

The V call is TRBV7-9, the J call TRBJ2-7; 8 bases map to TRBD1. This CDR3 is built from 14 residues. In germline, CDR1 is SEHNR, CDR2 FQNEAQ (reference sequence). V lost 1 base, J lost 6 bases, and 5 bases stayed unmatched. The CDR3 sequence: CASSLGTGRFEQYF. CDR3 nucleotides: TGTGCCAGCAGCTTAGGGACAGGGAGGTTCGAGCAGTACTTC.

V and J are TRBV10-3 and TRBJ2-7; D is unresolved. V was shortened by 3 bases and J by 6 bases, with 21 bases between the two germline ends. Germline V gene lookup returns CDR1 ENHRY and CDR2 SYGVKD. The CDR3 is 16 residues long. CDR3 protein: CAISDSGVSIPGEQYF. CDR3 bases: TGTGCCATCAGTGATTCAGGTGTGTCAATCCCTGGCGAGCAGTACTTC.

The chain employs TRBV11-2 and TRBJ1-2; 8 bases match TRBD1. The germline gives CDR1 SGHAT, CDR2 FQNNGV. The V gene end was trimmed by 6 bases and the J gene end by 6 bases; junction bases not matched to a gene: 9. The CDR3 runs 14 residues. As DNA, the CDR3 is TGTGCCAGCAGGCTATCAGGGGGCGCGGATGGCTACACCTTC. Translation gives CASRLSGGADGYTF.

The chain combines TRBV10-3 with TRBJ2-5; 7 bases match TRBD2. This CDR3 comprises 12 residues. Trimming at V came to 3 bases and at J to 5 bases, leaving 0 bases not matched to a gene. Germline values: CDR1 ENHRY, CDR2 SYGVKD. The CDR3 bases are TGTGCCATCAGTGACGGGGGGGAGACCCAGTACTTC. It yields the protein CAISDGGETQYF.

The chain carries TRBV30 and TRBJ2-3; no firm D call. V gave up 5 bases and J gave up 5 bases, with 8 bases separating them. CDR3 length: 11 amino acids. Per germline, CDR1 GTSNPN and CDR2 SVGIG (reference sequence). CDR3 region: CAWDTGDTQYF. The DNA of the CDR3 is TGTGCCTGGGACACGGGAGATACGCAGTATTTT.